This TCR beta chain was identified during a study of blood T cell repertoires in COVID-19. Study overall: Material from acute and convalescent COVID-19 was sourced from the United States, Italy and Spain.

Libraries were prepared by immunoSEQ multiplex PCR; TCRdb keeps only in-frame clonotypes and omits some of them. The data contain 150,000 or so clones, over 70% of them seen just once; the ten biggest clones take up roughly two fifths. Losses at the gene ends were 4 bases for V and 6 bases for J; bases not matched to a gene: 11. Germline V lookup: CDR1 SGHTA, CDR2 FQGNSA. This CDR3 has 16 residues. The source is a human donor in a cohort sampled during active COVID-19. This chain uses TRBV7-2 with TRBJ2-3, with TRBD2 matching over 9 bases. Sequenced material: peripheral blood. The CDR3 reads CASSSDGGGALDTQYF. The CDR3 DNA follows: TGTGCCAGCAGCTCCGATGGCGGGGGGGCCTTGGATACGCAGTATTTT.